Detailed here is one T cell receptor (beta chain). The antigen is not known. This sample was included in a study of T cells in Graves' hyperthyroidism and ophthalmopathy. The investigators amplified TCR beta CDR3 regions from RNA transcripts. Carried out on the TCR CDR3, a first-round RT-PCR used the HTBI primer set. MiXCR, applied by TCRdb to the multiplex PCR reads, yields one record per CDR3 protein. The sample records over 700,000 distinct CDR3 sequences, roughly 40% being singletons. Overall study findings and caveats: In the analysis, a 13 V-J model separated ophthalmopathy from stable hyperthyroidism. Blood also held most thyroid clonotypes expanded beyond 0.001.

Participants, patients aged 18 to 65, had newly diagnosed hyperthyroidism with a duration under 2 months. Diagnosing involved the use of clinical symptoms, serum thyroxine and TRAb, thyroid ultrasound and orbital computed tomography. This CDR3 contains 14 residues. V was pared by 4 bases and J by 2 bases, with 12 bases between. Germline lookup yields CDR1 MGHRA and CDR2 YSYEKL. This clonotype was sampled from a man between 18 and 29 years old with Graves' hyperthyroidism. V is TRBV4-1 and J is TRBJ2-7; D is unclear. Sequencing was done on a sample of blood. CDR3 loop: CASSRFARAYEQYF. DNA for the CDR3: TGCGCCAGCAGCCGATTCGCGAGAGCCTACGAGCAGTACTTC.